This TCR beta chain was found in a study of cytomegalovirus exposure and HLA in healthy donors. Participants comprised healthy donors of bone marrow. This clone was detected once. Its specificity is not known. General study points: Association of 15,000 to 20,000 TCR beta sequences with HLA alleles was found at 0.05 false discovery rate in a later analysis. The number of N-insertions in an Asian-associated ancestry cluster was reportedly below the roughly 670-donor mean in a later analysis.

Researchers ran the PCR with 60 Vbeta and 13 Jbeta primers. Libraries were prepared by immunoSEQ multiplex PCR; TCRdb keeps only in-frame clonotypes and omits some of them. The table has roughly 100,000 clones, under 85% seen once. The clonotype was recovered from a man aged 30 to 45 in good health and CMV-seronegative. The sequenced sample consisted of PBMCs.

The CDR3 here is CASSWTERAYSNQPQHF. The CDR3, as DNA: TGTGCCAGCAGCTGGACCGAGAGGGCCTATAGCAATCAGCCCCAGCATTTT. The chain uses TRBV5-8 and TRBJ1-5; D gene ambiguous. V gave up 3 bases and J gave up 0 bases, with 16 bases separating them. Germline V gives CDR1 SGHTS, CDR2 YDEGEE. This CDR3 contains 17 residues.